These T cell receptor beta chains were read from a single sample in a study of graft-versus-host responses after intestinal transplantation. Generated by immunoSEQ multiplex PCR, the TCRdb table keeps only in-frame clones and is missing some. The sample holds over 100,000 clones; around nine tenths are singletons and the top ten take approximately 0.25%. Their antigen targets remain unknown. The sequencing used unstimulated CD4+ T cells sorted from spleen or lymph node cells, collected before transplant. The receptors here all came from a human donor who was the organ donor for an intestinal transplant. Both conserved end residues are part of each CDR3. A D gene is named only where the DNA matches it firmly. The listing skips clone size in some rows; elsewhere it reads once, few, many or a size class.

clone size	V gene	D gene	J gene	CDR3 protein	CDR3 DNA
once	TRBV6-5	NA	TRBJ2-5	CASKPFYGSGTQYF	TGTGCCAGCAAGCCGTTTTACGGATCTGGGACCCAGTACTTC
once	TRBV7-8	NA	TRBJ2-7	CASRPFQVFDEQYF	TGTGCCAGCAGACCGTTTCAAGTATTCGACGAGCAGTACTTC
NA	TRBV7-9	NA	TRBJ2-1	CASSLRGVPAYNEQFF	TGTGCCAGCAGCTTACGAGGGGTGCCGGCCTACAATGAGCAGTTCTTC
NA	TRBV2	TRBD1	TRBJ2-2	CASTRDRGTGELFF	TGTGCCAGCACCCGGGACAGGGGAACCGGGGAGCTGTTTTTT
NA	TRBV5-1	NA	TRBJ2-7	CASSHGPAYEQYF	TGCGCCAGCAGCCATGGACCCGCGTACGAGCAGTACTTC
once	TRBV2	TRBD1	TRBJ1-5	CASSAGTGNQPQHF	TGTGCCAGCAGCGCTGGGACAGGCAATCAGCCCCAGCATTTT
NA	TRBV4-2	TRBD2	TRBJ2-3	CASSQVTATSGGDTQYF	TGTGCCAGCAGCCAAGTCACCGCGACTAGCGGAGGGGATACGCAGTATTTT
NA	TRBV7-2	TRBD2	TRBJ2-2	CASSFGTSGNDGELFF	TGTGCCAGCAGCTTCGGGACTAGCGGGAACGACGGGGAGCTGTTTTTT
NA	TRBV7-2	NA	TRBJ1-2	CASSSDRRDGYTF	TGTGCCAGCAGCTCGGACCGACGGGATGGCTACACCTTC
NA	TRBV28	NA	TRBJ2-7	CASSPSYYEQYF	TGTGCCAGCAGTCCCTCCTACTACGAGCAGTACTTC
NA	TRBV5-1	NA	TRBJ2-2	CASSLLTGMLVELFF	TGCGCCAGCAGCTTGTTAACAGGGATGCTTGTGGAGCTGTTTTTT
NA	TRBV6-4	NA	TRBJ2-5	CASSNRGQETQYF	TGTGCCAGCAGTAACCGGGGTCAAGAGACCCAGTACTTC
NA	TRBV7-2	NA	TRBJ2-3	CASSLVGLRGDTQYF	TGTGCCAGCAGCTTAGTCGGACTGAGGGGAGATACGCAGTATTTT
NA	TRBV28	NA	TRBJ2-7	CASSLYGVGYEQYF	TGTGCCAGCAGTTTATACGGGGTGGGGTACGAGCAGTACTTC
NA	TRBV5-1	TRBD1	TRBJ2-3	CASSLDRGVTDTQYF	TGCGCCAGCAGCTTAGACAGGGGTGTCACAGATACGCAGTATTTT
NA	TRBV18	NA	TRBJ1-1	CASSPGEGQNTEAFF	TGTGCCAGCTCACCCGGGGAAGGGCAGAACACTGAAGCTTTCTTT
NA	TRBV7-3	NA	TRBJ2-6	CASNAYSRLQSRANVLTF	TGTGCCAGCAACGCATATTCACGCTTACAAAGTCGGGCCAACGTCCTGACTTTC
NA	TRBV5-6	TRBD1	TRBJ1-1	CASSLRDRVEAFF	TGTGCCAGCAGCTTGCGGGACAGGGTTGAAGCTTTCTTT
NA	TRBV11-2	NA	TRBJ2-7	CASSLSGTGSYEQYF	TGTGCCAGCAGCTTATCCGGGACGGGTTCCTACGAGCAGTACTTC
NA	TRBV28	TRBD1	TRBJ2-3	CASSLTTGSGSTQYF	TGTGCCAGCAGTTTAACGACAGGGAGTGGGAGTACGCAGTATTTT
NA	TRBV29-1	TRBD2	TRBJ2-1	CSVASGRVNEQFF	TGCAGCGTTGCTAGCGGGAGGGTGAATGAGCAGTTCTTC
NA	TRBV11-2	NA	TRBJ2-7	CASSFPGGEQYF	TGTGCCAGCAGCTTCCCCGGGGGCGAGCAGTACTTC
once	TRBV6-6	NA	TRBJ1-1	CASHAGKKSEAFF	TGTGCCAGCCATGCGGGAAAGAAGTCTGAAGCTTTCTTT
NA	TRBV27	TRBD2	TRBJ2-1	CASSPGLAGVSYNEQFF	TGTGCCAGCAGTCCCGGACTAGCGGGAGTTTCCTACAATGAGCAGTTCTTC
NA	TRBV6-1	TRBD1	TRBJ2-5	CASSELPGQGFETQYF	TGTGCCAGCAGTGAACTTCCGGGACAGGGGTTTGAGACCCAGTACTTC
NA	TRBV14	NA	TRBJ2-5	CASSPNQETQYF	TGTGCCAGCAGCCCGAATCAAGAGACCCAGTACTTC
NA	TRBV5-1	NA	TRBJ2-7	CASSLALRAEQYF	TGCGCCAGCAGCTTGGCCCTCAGGGCCGAGCAGTACTTC
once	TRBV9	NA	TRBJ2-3	CASSDARLGSTDTQYF	TGTGCCAGCAGCGATGCCCGACTAGGAAGCACAGATACGCAGTATTTT
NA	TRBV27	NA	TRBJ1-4	CASSFWKGNEKLFF	TGTGCCAGCAGTTTCTGGAAGGGCAATGAAAAACTGTTTTTT
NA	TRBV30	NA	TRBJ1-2	CAWSAERTSSYTF	TGTGCCTGGAGTGCTGAACGGACATCGAGCTACACCTTC
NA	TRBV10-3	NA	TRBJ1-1	CAISRREMNTEAFF	TGTGCCATCAGCCGCAGGGAAATGAACACTGAAGCTTTCTTT
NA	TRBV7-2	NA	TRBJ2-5	CASSKGYLETQYF	TGTGCCAGCAGCAAGGGTTATTTAGAGACCCAGTACTTC
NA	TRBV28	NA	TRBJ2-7	CASSLTRYEQYF	TGTGCCAGCAGTTTGACCCGATACGAGCAGTACTTC
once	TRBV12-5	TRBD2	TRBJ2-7	CAIPRTSGSYEQYF	TGTGCTATTCCCCGGACTAGCGGCTCCTACGAGCAGTACTTC
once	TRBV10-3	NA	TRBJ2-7	CAISDLGGYEQYF	TGTGCCATCAGTGATCTAGGGGGCTACGAGCAGTACTTC
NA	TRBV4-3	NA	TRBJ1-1	CASSQVGGTEAFF	TGCGCCAGCAGCCAGGTTGGCGGCACTGAAGCTTTCTTT
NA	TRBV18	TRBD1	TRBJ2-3	CASSRDRAQDTQYF	TGTGCCAGCTCAAGGGACAGGGCCCAAGATACGCAGTATTTT
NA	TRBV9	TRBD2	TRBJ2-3	CASGVGGSTDTQYF	TGCGCCAGCGGGGTCGGCGGGAGTACAGATACGCAGTATTTT
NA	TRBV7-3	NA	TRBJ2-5	CASSSSGLETQYF	TGTGCCAGCAGCTCCTCGGGGCTCGAGACCCAGTACTTC
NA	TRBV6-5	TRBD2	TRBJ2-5	CASRLSAGVWETQYF	TGTGCCAGCAGGCTATCGGCGGGAGTTTGGGAGACCCAGTACTTC
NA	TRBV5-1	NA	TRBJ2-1	CASSLPYNEQFF	TGCGCCAGCAGCTTGCCCTACAATGAGCAGTTCTTC
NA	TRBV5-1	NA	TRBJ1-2	CASSLNRGEDGYTF	TGCGCCAGCAGCTTGAACCGAGGGGAGGATGGCTACACCTTC
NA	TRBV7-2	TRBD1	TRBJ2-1	CASSLFTGATTIEQFF	TGTGCCAGCAGCTTATTCACAGGGGCGACTACAATCGAGCAGTTCTTC
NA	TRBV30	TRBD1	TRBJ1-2	CAWSVRTGGGYTF	TGTGCCTGGAGTGTGCGGACAGGGGGCGGCTACACCTTC
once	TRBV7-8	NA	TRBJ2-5	CASRPEVGETQYF	TGTGCCAGCAGACCAGAGGTGGGCGAGACCCAGTACTTC
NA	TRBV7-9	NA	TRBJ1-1	CASSPGTKNTEAFF	TGTGCCAGCAGCCCCGGGACAAAGAACACTGAAGCTTTCTTT
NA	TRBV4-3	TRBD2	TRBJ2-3	CASSIGLAASTDTQYF	TGCGCCAGCAGCATCGGACTAGCGGCTAGCACAGATACGCAGTATTTT
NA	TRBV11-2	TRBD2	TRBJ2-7	CASSLDSSGRAGHEQYF	TGTGCCAGCAGCTTAGATAGTAGCGGGAGGGCCGGCCACGAGCAGTACTTC
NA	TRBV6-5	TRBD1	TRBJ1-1	CASSYRGLNTEAFF	TGTGCCAGCAGTTACAGGGGGCTGAACACTGAAGCTTTCTTT
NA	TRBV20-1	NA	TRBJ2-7	CSASHDYEQYF	TGCAGTGCTAGTCACGACTACGAGCAGTACTTC
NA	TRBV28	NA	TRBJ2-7	CASSLREYEQYF	TGTGCCAGCAGTTTACGAGAGTACGAGCAGTACTTC
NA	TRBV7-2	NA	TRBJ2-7	CASSPQGRSYEQYF	TGTGCCAGCAGCCCGCAGGGTCGCTCCTACGAGCAGTACTTC
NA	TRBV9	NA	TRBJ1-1	CASSVDRRDTEAFF	TGTGCCAGCAGCGTAGACAGGAGGGACACTGAAGCTTTCTTT
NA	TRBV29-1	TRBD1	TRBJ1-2	CSVEGPGQAYGYTF	TGCAGCGTTGAAGGCCCAGGACAGGCCTATGGCTACACCTTC
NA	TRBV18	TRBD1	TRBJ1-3	CASFAQGSGNTIYF	TGTGCCAGCTTCGCACAGGGGTCTGGAAACACCATATATTTT
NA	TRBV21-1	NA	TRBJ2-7	CASSKENTISYEQYF	TGTGCCAGCAGCAAAGAAAACACCATCAGCTACGAGCAGTACTTC
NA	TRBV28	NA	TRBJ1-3	CASSLSPNREPGNTIYF	TGTGCCAGCAGCCTATCCCCTAACAGGGAACCTGGAAACACCATATATTTT
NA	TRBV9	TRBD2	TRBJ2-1	CASSASGSSYNEQFF	TGTGCCAGCAGCGCTAGCGGGAGTTCGTACAATGAGCAGTTCTTC
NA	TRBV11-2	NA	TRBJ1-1	CASSLEGVGGTEAFF	TGTGCCAGCAGCTTAGAGGGGGTAGGAGGCACTGAAGCTTTCTTT